This TCR beta chain derives from a study of T cells after somatic rescue of genetic block (dated by TCRdb to about 2020). About the study as a whole: What the study looked at was long-term robustness, specifically in a T-cell system that came about through somatic rescue of a genetic block in T-cell development.

Libraries were built with the immunoSEQ multiplex PCR assay. The table comes from immuneACCESS by way of TCRdb, which keeps in-frame sequences with V and J called. Part of the clones is missing from these tables; in studies checked, under half for an unresolved V gene and the rest for unknown reasons. In this sample the table shows about 9,100 clones, roughly 81% of which occur a single time. The ten largest clones add up to about 20% of the sample. Details on this clone: Its recognized antigen is unknown. The input lacks base qualities; no much larger clone sits a single base away.

The germline V gene gives CDR1 as LGHNA and CDR2 as YNFKEQ. The V end loses 0 bases and the J end loses 1 base, and a stretch of 14 bases separates them. Taken from cysteine to phenylalanine, the CDR3 has 17 residues. The kept DNA is CDR3 alone, 51 bases in frame from the first base. What was sequenced was peripheral blood mononuclear cells (PBMCs). The rearrangement combines TRBV4-2 with TRBJ2-3; TRBD2 is a weak D gene call, 6 bases matching. The sequence derives from a boy younger than 18. DNA sequence: TGTGCCAGCAGCCAAGAATTTGCGGGGCCAGGCACAGATACGCAGTATTTT. Translated, this is CASSQEFAGPGTDTQYF.